This TCR beta chain was retrieved from a study of CD8 T cells in Susac syndrome. The RNA input was roughly 0.5 to 1 ug, and it was reverse transcribed with random hexamers. Amplification of TCR beta CDR3 was carried out by immunoSEQ multiplex PCR, which covered 54 Vbeta and 13 Jbeta segments. Each CDR3 protein gets one entry after TCRdb re-called the immunoSEQ multiplex PCR reads with MiXCR. The repertoire holds about 69,000 distinct CDR3 sequences, 85% to 95% seen once, with roughly 0.22% in the top ten. The sequenced target, TCR beta, came from blood CD8+ and CD4+ T cells. Germline V gives CDR1 DFQATT, CDR2 SNEGSKA (reference sequence). V gave up 6 bases and J gave up 0 bases, with 11 bases separating them. The CDR3 loop spans 13 amino acids.

This sequence originates from a human donor in good health. The sequenced sample was CD8+ T cells from PBMCs. This chain links TRBV20-1 with TRBJ1-1; possible D gene TRBD1, 5 bases. CDR3 sequence: CSAPDTLNTEAFF. The DNA of the CDR3 is TGCAGTGCCCCGGACACCTTGAACACTGAAGCTTTCTTT.